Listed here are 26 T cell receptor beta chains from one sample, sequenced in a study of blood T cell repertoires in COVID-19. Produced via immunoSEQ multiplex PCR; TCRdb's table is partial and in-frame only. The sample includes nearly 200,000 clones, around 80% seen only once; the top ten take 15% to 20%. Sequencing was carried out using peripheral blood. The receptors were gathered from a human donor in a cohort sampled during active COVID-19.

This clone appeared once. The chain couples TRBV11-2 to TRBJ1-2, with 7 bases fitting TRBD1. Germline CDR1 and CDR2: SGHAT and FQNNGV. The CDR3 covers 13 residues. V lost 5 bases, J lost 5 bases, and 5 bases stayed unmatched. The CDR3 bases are TGTGCCAGCAGCCCCAGGGGGAGGTATGGCTACACCTTC. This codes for CASSPRGRYGYTF. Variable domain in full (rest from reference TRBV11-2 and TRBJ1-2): EAGVAQSPRYKIIEKRQSVAFWCNPISGHATLYWYQQILGQGPKLLIQFQNNGVVDDSQLPKDRFSAERLKGVDSTLKIQPAKLEDSAVYLCASSPRGRYGYTFGSGTRLTVV.

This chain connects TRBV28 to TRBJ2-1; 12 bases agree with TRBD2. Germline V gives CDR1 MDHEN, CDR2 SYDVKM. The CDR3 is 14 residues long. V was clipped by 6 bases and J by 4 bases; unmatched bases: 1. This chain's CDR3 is CASRLAGGYNEQFF. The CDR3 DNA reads TGTGCCAGCAGACTAGCGGGAGGTTACAATGAGCAGTTCTTC.

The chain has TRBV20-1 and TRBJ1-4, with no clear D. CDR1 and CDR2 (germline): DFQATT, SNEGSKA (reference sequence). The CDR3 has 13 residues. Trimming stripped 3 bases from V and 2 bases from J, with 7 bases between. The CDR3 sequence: CSASGQTNEKLFF. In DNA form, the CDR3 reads TGCAGTGCTAGTGGGCAGACTAATGAAAAACTGTTTTTT.

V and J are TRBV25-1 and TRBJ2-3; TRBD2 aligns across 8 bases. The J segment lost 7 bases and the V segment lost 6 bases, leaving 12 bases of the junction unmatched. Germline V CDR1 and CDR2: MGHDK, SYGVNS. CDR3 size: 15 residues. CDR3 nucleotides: TGTGCCAGCAGAAGATCGGGGGGGTTGGGGAATACGCAGTATTTT. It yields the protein CASRRSGGLGNTQYF.

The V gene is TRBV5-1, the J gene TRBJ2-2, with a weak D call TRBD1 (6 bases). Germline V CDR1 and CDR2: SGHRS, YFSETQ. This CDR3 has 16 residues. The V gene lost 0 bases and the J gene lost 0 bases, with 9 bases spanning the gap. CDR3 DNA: TGCGCCAGCAGCTTGGAAAGGACAGCGAACACCGGGGAGCTGTTTTTT. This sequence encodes CASSLERTANTGELFF.

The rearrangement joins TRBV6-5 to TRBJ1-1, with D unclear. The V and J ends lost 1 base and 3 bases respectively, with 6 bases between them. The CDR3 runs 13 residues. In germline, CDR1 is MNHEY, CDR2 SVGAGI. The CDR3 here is CASSYWRHTEAFF. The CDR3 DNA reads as TGTGCCAGCAGTTACTGGCGGCACACTGAAGCTTTCTTT.

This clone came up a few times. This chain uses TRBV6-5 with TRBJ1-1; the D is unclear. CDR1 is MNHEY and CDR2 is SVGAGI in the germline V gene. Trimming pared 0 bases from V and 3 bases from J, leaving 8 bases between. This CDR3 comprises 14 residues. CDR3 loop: CASSYSLLYTEAFF. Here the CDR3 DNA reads TGTGCCAGCAGTTACTCGTTATTGTACACTGAAGCTTTCTTT.

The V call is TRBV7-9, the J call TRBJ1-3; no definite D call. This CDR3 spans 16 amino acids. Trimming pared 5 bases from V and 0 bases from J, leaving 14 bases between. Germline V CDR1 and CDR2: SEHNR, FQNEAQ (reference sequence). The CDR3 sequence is CASSRSGASSGNTIYF. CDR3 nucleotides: TGTGCCAGCAGCAGAAGCGGCGCCTCCTCTGGAAACACCATATATTTT. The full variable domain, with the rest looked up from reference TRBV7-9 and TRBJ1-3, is DTGVSQNPRHKITKRGQNVTFRCDPISEHNRLYWYRQTLGQGPEFLTYFQNEAQLEKSRLLSDRFSAERPKGSFSTLEIQRTEQGDSAMYLCASSRSGASSGNTIYFGEGSWLTVV.

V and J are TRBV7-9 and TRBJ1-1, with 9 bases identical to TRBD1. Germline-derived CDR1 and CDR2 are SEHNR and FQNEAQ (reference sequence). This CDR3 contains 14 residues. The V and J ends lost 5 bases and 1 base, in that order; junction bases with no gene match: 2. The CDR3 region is CASSTTGGNTEAFF. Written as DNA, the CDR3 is TGTGCCAGCAGCACGACAGGGGGGAACACTGAAGCTTTCTTT.

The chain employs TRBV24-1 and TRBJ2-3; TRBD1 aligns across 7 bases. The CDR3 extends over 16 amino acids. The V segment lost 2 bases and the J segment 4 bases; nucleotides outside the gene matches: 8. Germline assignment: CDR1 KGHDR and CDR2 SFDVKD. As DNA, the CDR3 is TGTGCCACCAGTGATTGGGCAGACAGGGTAGCAGATACGCAGTATTTT. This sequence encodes CATSDWADRVADTQYF.

The CDR3 loop reads CASSSRQANQPQHF. The DNA for the CDR3 is TGTGCCAGCAGCTCACGACAGGCCAATCAGCCCCAGCATTTT. This rearrangement joins TRBV3-1 (or the pseudogene TRBV3-2) to TRBJ1-5; D is possibly TRBD1 (6 bases). Germline CDR1 reads LGHDT; CDR2 reads YNNKEL (reference sequence). The V and J ends lost 5 bases and 3 bases respectively, with 11 bases between them. CDR3 size: 14 residues.

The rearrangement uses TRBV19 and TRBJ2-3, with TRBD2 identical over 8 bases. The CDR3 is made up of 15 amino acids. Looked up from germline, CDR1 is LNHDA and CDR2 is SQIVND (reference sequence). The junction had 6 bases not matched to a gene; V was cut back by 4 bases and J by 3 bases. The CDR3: CASSKLAGITDTQYF. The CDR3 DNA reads TGTGCCAGTAGTAAGTTAGCGGGAATTACAGATACGCAGTATTTT. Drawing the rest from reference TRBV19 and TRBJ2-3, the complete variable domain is DGGITQSPKYLFRKEGQNVTLSCEQNLNHDAMYWYRQDPGQGLRLIYYSQIVNDFQKGDIAEGYSVSREKKESFPLTVTSAQKNPTAFYLCASSKLAGITDTQYFGPGTRLTVL.

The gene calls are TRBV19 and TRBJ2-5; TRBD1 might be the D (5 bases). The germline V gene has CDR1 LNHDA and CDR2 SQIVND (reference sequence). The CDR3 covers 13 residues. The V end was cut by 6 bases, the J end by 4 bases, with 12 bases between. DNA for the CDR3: TGTGCCAGTAGCCAGGGAATGGGAGAGACCCAGTACTTC. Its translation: CASSQGMGETQYF.

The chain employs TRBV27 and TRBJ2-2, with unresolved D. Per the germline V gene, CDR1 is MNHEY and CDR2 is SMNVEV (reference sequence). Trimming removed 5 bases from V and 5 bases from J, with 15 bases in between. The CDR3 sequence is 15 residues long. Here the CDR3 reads CASSRSLARTGELFF. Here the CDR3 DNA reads TGTGCCAGCAGTCGCTCACTCGCACGGACCGGGGAGCTGTTTTTT.

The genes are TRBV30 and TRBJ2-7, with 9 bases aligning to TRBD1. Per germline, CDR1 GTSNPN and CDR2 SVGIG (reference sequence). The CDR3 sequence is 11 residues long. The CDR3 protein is CVRDRDGEQYV. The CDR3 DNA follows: TGTGTCCGGGACAGGGATGGCGAGCAGTACGTC.

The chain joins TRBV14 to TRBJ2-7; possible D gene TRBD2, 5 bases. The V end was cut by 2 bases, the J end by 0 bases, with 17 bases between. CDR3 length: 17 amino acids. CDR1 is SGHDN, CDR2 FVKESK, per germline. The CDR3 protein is CASSQTLPGLSSYEQYF. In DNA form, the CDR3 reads TGTGCCAGCAGCCAAACCCTACCGGGATTATCCTCCTACGAGCAGTACTTC.

The DNA of the CDR3 is TGCGCCAGCAATCAACAGGGGGCAAACACTGAAGCTTTCTTT. This sequence encodes CASNQQGANTEAFF. The gene calls are TRBV10-2 and TRBJ1-1; 9 bases are shared with TRBD1. There are 14 residues in the CDR3. Germline trimming cut 7 bases from V and 2 bases from J; bases unmatched to any gene: 5. Germline CDR1 is WSHSY and CDR2 is SAAADI.

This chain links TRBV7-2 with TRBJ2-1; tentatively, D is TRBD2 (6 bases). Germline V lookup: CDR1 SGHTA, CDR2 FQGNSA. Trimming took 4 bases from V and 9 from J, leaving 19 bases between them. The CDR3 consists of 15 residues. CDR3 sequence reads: CASSSEGGNRGEQFF. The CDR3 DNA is TGTGCCAGCAGCTCCGAGGGCGGGAATCGCGGTGAGCAGTTCTTC.

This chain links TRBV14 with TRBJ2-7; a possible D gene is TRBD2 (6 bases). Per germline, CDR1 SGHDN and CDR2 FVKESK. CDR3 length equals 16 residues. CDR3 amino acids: CASSPNRDSNSHEQYV. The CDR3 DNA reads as TGTGCCAGCAGCCCCAACCGGGACTCTAACTCCCACGAGCAGTACGTC.

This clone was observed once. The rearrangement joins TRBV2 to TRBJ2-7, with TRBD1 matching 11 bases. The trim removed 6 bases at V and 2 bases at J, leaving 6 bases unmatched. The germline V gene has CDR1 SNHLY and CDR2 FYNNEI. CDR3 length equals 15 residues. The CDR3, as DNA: TGTGCCAGCAGCCCCGGGACAGGGGGTACCTACGAGCAGTACGTC. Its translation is CASSPGTGGTYEQYV.

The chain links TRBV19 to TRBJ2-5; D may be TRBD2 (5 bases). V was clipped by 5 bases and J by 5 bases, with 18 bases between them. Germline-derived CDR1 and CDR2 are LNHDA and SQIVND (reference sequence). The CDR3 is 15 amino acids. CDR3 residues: CASSLQPGMGETQYF. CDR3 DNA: TGTGCCAGTAGTCTTCAGCCCGGGATGGGGGAGACCCAGTACTTC.

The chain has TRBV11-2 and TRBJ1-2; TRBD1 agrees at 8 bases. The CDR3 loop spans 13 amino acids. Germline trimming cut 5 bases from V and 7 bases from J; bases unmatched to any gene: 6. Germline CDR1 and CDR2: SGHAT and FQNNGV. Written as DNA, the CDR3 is TGTGCCAGCAGCAGGACAGGGAGTAGTGGCTACACCTTC. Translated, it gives CASSRTGSSGYTF.

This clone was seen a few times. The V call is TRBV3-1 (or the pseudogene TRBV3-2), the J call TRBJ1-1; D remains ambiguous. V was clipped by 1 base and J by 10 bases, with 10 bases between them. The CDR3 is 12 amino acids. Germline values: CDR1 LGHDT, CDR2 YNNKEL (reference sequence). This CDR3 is CASSQGGVVAFF. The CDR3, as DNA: TGTGCCAGCAGCCAAGGGGGAGTGGTAGCTTTCTTT.

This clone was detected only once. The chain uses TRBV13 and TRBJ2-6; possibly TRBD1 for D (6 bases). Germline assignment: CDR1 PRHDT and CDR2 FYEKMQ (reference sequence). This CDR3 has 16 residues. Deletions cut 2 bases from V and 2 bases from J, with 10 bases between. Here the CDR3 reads CASSLMTGTGANVLTF. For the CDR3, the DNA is TGTGCCAGCAGCTTAATGACAGGTACTGGGGCCAACGTCCTGACTTTC.

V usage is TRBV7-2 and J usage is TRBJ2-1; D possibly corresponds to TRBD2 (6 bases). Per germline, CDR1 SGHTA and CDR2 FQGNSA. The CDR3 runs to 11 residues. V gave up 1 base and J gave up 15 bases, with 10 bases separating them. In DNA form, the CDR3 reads TGTGCCAGCAGCTTAGGGGGGGTCCGGTTCTTC. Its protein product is CASSLGGVRFF.

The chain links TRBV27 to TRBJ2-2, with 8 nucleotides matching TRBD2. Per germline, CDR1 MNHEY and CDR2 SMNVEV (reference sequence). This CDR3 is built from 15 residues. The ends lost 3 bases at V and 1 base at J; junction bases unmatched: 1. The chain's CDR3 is CASSLTSVNTGELFF. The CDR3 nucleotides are TGTGCCAGCAGTTTGACTAGCGTGAACACCGGGGAGCTGTTTTTT.